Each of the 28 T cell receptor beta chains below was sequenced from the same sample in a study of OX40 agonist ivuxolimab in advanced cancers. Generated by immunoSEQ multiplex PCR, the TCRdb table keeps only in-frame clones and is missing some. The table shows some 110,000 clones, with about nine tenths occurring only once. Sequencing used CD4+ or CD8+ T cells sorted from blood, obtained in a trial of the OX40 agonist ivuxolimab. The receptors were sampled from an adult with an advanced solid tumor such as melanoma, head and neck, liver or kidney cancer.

CDR3 in amino acids: CASSPGRNTEAFF. The CDR3 DNA sequence: TGTGCCAGCAGCCCAGGCCGGAACACTGAAGCTTTCTTT. This sequence joins TRBV9 and TRBJ1-1; D remains unclear. V shed 4 bases and J shed 1 base, with 8 bases lying between them. CDR1 and CDR2 (germline): SGDLS, YYNGEE. The CDR3 is 13 amino acids.

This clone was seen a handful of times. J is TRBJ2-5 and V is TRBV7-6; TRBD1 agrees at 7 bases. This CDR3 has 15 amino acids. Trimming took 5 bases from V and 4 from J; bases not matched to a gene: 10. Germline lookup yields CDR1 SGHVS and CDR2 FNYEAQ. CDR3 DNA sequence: TGTGCCAGCAGCCTTGCCATTGACAGGGCAGAGACCCAGTACTTC. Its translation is CASSLAIDRAETQYF.

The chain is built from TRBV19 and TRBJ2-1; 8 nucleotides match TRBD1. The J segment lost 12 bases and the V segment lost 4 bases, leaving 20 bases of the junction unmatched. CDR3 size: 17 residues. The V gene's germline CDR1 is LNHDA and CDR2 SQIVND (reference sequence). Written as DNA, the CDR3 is TGTGCCAGTAGTACCAAGGACAGGGAACGGCCCCAAATGGTGCAGTTCTTC. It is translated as CASSTKDRERPQMVQFF.

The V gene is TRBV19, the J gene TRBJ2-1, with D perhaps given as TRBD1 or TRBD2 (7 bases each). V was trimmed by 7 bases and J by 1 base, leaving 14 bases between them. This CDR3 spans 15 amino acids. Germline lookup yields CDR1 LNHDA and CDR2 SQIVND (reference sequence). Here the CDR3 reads CASTVRGGSYNEQFF. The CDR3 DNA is TGTGCCAGTACCGTCAGGGGGGGTTCCTACAATGAGCAGTTCTTC. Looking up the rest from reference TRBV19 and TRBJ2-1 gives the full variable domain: DGGITQSPKYLFRKEGQNVTLSCEQNLNHDAMYWYRQDPGQGLRLIYYSQIVNDFQKGDIAEGYSVSREKKESFPLTVTSAQKNPTAFYLCASTVRGGSYNEQFFGPGTRLTVL.

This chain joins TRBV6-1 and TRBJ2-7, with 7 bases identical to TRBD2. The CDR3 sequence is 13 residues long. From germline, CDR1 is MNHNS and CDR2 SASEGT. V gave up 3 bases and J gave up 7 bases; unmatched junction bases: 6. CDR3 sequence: CASSDGGGREQYF. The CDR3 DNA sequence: TGTGCCAGCAGTGATGGCGGGGGTCGGGAGCAGTACTTC.

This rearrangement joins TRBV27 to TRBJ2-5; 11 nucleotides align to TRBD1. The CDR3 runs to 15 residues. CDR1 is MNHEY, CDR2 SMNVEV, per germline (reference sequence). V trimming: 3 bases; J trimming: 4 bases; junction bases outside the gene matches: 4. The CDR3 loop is CASSFGQGARETQYF. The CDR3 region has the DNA TGTGCCAGCAGTTTCGGACAGGGGGCTAGAGAGACCCAGTACTTC.

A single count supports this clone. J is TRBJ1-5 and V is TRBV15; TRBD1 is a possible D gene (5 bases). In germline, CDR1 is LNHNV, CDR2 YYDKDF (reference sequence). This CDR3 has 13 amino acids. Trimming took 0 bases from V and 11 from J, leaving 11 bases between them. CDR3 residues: CATSREGGASQHF. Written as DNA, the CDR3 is TGTGCCACCAGCAGAGAAGGAGGGGCTTCCCAGCATTTT.

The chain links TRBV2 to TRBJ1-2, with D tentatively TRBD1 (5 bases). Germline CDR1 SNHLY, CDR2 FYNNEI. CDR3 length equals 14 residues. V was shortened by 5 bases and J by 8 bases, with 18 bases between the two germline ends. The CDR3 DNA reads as TGTGCCAGCAGTCCTGACTCGGGGGTACGGGGCTACACCTTC. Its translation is CASSPDSGVRGYTF.

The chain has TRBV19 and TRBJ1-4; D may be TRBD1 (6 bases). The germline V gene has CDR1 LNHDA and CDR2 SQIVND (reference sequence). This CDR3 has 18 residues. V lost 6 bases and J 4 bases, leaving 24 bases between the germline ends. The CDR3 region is CASSSEWGGQGFNEKLFF. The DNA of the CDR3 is TGTGCCAGTAGCTCCGAATGGGGGGGGCAGGGTTTTAATGAAAAACTGTTTTTT.

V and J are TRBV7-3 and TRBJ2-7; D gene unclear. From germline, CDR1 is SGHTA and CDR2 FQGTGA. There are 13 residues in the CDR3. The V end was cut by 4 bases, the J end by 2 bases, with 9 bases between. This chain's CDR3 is CASSSGPPYEQYF. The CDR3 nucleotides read TGTGCCAGCAGCTCGGGCCCCCCCTACGAGCAGTACTTC.

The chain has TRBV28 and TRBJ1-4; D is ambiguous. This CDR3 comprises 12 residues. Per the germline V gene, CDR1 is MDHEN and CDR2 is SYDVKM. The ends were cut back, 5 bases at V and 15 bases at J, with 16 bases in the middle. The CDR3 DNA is TGTGCCAGCAGTCTCCGGACGCCTGCGTTGTTTTTT. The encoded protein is CASSLRTPALFF.

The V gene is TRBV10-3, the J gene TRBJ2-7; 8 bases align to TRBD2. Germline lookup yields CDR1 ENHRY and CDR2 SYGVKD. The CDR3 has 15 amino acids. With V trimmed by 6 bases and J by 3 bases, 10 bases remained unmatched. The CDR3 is CAIRKLADNSYEQYF. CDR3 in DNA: TGTGCCATCAGGAAACTAGCGGATAATAGCTACGAGCAGTACTTC.

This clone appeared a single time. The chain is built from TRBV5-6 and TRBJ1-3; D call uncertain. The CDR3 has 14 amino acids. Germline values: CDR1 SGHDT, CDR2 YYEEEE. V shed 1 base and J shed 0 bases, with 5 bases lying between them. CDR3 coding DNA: TGTGCCAGCAGCTTGTTTATCTCTGGAAACACCATATATTTT. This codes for CASSLFISGNTIYF.

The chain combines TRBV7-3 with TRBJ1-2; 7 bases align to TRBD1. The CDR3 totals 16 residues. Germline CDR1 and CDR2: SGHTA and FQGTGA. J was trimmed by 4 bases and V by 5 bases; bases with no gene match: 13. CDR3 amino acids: CASSKPRDSDSYGYTF. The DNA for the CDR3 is TGTGCCAGCAGCAAGCCCCGGGACAGCGACTCCTATGGCTACACCTTC.

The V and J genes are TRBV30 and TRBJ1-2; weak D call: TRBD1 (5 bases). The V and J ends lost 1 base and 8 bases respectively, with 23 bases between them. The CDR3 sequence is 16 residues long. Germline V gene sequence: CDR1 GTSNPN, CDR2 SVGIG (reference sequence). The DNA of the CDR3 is TGTGCCTGGAGTGCCCCGGGGGGAGGAGTGGGGAGAGGCTACACCTTC. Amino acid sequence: CAWSAPGGGVGRGYTF.

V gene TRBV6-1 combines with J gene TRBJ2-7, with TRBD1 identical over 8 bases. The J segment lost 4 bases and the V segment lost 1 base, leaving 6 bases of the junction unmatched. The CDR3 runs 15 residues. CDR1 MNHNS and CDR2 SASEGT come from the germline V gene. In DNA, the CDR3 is TGTGCCAGCAGTGAAGGGGCAGGGGGCTGGTACGAGCAGTACTTC. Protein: CASSEGAGGWYEQYF.

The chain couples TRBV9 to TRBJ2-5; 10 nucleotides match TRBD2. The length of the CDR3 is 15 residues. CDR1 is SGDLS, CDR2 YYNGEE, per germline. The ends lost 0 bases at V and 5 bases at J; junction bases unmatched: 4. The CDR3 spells CASSVAAGGPETQYF. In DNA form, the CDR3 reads TGTGCCAGCAGCGTAGCAGCGGGAGGGCCGGAGACCCAGTACTTC.

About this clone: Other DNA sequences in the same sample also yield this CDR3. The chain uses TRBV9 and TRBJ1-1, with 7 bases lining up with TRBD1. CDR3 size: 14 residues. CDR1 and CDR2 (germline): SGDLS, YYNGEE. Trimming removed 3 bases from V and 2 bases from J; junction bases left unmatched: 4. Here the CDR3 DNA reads TGTGCCAGCAGCGAGACAGGGTCCAACACTGAAGCTTTCTTT. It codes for CASSETGSNTEAFF.

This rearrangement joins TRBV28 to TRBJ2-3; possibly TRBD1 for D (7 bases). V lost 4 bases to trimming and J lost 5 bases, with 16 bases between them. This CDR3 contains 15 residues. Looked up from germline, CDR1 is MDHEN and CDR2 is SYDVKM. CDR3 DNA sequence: TGTGCCAGCAGTTCACGGGAGCCAGGGGGAGATACGCAGTATTTT. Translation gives CASSSREPGGDTQYF.

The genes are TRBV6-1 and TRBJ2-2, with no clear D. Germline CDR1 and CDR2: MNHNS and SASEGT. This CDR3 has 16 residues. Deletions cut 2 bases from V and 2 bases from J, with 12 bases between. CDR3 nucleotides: TGTGCCAGCAGTGAAAATCCCACAGATAACACCGGGGAGCTGTTTTTT. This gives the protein CASSENPTDNTGELFF.

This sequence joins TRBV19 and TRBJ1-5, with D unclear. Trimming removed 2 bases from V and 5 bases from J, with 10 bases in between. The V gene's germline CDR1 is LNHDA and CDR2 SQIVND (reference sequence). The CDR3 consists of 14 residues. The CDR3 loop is CASSINAGHQPQHF. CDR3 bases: TGTGCCAGTAGTATAAACGCAGGCCATCAGCCCCAGCATTTT.

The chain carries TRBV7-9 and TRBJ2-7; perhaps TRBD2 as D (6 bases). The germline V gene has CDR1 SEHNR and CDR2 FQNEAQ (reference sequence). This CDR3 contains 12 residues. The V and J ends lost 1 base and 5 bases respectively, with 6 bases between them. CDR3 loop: CASSLGRDEQYF. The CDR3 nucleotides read TGTGCCAGCAGCTTAGGGAGGGACGAGCAGTACTTC.

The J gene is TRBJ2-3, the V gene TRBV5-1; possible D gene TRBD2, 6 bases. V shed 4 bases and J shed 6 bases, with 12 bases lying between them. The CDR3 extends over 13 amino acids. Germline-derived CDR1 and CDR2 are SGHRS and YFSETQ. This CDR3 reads CASSPYGGDTQYF. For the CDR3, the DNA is TGCGCCAGCAGCCCGTACGGAGGGGATACGCAGTATTTT.

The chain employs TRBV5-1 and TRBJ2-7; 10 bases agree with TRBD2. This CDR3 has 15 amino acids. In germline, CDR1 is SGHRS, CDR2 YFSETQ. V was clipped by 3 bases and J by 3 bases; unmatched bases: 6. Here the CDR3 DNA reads TGCGCCAGCAGCTCCTTGGGGACTAGCGACTACGAGCAGTACTTC. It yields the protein CASSSLGTSDYEQYF.

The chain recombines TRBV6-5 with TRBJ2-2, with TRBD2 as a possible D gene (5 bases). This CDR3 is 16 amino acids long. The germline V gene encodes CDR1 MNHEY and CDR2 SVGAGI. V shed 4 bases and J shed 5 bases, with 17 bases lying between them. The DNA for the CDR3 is TGTGCCAGCAGTTTTACACTGGGTCGGGGAACCGGGGAGCTGTTTTTT. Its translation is CASSFTLGRGTGELFF.

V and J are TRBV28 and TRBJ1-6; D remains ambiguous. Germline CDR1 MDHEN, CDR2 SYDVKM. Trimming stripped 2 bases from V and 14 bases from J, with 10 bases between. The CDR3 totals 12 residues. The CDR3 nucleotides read TGTGCCAGCAGTTTAGGGGAGACTACCCTCCACTTT. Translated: CASSLGETTLHF.

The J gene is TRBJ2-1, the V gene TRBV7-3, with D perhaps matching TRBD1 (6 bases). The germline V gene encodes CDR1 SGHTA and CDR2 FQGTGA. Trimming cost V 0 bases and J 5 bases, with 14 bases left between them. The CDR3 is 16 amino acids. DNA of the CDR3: TGTGCCAGCAGCTTAACGAGTGCGACAGGCAACAATGAGCAGTTCTTC. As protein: CASSLTSATGNNEQFF.

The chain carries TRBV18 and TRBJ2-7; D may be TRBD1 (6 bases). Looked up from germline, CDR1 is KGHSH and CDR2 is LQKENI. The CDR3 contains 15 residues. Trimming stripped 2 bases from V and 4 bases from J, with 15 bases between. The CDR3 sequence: CASSPSVGGEYEQYF. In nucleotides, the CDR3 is TGTGCCAGCTCACCATCGGTTGGGGGCGAGTACGAGCAGTACTTC. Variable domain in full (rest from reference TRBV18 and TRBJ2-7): NAGVMQNPRHLVRRRGQEARLRCSPMKGHSHVYWYRQLPEEGLKFMVYLQKENIIDESGMPKERFSAEFPKEGPSILRIQQVVRGDSAAYFCASSPSVGGEYEQYFGPGTRLTVT.